The 4 T cell receptor beta chains below come from one sample, sequenced in a study of control samples from healthy donors and cancer patients. Produced via immunoSEQ multiplex PCR; TCRdb's table is partial and in-frame only. The data contain under 80,000 clones, around 94% of them seen just once; the ten biggest clones take up 6.2%. Sequencing used blood. These receptors came from a middle-aged woman in good health.

The chain uses TRBV29-1 and TRBJ1-6; 7 bases are shared with TRBD1. CDR3 length: 14 amino acids. V lost 7 bases and J lost 7; bases outside the gene matches: 10. Looked up from germline, CDR1 is SQVTM and CDR2 is ANQGSEA. The CDR3 DNA follows: TGCAGCGCCTCACTTGGACAGGACAATTCACCCCTCCACTTT. It yields the protein CSASLGQDNSPLHF.

The CDR3 DNA reads as TGTGCCAGCAGCTTGGGACAGGGGGAGTCAGATACGCAGTATTTT. It is translated as CASSLGQGESDTQYF. The V and J genes are TRBV5-8 and TRBJ2-3; 9 positions agree with TRBD1. V trimming: 0 bases; J trimming: 4 bases; junction bases outside the gene matches: 3. CDR3 size: 15 residues. Germline CDR1 reads SGHTS; CDR2 reads YDEGEE.

J is TRBJ2-1 and V is TRBV27, with D unresolved. The CDR3 contains 15 residues. Trimming removed 0 bases at V and 6 bases at J, with 12 bases between. CDR1 is MNHEY, CDR2 SMNVEV, per germline (reference sequence). This chain's CDR3 is CASSLSQISRNEQFF. Written as DNA, the CDR3 is TGTGCCAGCAGTTTATCCCAAATTAGCCGCAATGAGCAGTTCTTC.

There are a few counts of this clone. The chain couples TRBV19 to TRBJ2-3, with 7 bases aligning to TRBD1. Germline trimming cut 5 bases from V and 4 bases from J; bases unmatched to any gene: 6. The CDR3 runs 14 residues. The germline V gene has CDR1 LNHDA and CDR2 SQIVND (reference sequence). CDR3 loop: CASSLHRGADTQYF. The DNA for the CDR3 is TGTGCCAGTAGTCTGCACAGGGGCGCAGATACGCAGTATTTT. The full variable domain, completed using reference TRBV19 and TRBJ2-3, is DGGITQSPKYLFRKEGQNVTLSCEQNLNHDAMYWYRQDPGQGLRLIYYSQIVNDFQKGDIAEGYSVSREKKESFPLTVTSAQKNPTAFYLCASSLHRGADTQYFGPGTRLTVL.